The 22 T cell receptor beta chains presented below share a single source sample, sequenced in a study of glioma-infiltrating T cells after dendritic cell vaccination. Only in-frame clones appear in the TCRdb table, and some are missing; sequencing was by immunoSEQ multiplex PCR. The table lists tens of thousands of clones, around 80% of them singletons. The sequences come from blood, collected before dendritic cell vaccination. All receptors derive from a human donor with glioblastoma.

CDR3: CASGTSGNNEQFF. For the CDR3, the DNA is TGTGCCAGCGGGACTAGCGGAAACAATGAGCAGTTCTTC. The V gene is TRBV2, the J gene TRBJ2-1, with 11 positions matching TRBD2. The CDR3 has 13 amino acids. Germline-derived CDR1 and CDR2 are SNHLY and FYNNEI. V gave up 8 bases and J gave up 5 bases; unmatched junction bases: 2.

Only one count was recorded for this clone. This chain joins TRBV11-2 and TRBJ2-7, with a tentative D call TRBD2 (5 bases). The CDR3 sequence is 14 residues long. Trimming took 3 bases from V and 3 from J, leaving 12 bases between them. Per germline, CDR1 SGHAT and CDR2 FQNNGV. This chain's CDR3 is CASSFGLRDYEQYV. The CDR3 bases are TGTGCCAGCAGCTTTGGACTCCGGGACTACGAGCAGTACGTC.

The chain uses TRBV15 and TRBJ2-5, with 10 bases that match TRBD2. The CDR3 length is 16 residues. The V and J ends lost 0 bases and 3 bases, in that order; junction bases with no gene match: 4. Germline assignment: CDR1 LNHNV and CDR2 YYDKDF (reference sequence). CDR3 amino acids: CATSRDHGTSEETQYF. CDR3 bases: TGTGCCACCAGCAGAGATCACGGGACTAGCGAAGAGACCCAGTACTTC.

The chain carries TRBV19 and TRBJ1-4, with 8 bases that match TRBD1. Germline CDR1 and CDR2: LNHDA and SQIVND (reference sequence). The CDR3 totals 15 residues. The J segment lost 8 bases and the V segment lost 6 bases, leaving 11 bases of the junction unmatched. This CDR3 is CASRKPGTGGEKLFF. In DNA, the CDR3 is TGTGCCAGTAGAAAACCCGGGACAGGCGGAGAAAAACTGTTTTTT.

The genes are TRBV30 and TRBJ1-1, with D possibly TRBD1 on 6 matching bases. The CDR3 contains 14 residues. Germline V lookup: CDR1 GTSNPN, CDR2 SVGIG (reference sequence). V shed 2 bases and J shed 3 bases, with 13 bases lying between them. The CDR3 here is CAWSWGPGDTEAFF. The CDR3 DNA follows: TGTGCCTGGAGTTGGGGCCCAGGGGACACTGAAGCTTTCTTT.

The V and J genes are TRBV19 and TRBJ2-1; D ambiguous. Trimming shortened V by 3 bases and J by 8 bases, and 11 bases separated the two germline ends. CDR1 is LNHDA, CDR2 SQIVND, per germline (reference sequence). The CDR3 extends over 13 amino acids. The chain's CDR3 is CASSIFSSDEQFF. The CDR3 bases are TGTGCCAGTAGTATTTTTAGTTCTGATGAGCAGTTCTTC.

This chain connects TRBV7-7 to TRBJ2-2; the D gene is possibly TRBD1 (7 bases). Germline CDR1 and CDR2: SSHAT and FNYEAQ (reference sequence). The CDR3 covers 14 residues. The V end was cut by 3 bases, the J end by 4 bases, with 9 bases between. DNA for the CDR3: TGTGCCAGCAGCTTCCAGGGGGGCACCGGGGAGCTGTTTTTT. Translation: CASSFQGGTGELFF.

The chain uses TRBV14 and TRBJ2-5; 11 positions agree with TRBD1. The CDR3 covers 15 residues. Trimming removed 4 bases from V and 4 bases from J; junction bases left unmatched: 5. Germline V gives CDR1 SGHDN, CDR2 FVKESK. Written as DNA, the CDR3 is TGTGCCAGCAGCCGGGACAGGGGGAAAATAGAGACCCAGTACTTC. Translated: CASSRDRGKIETQYF.

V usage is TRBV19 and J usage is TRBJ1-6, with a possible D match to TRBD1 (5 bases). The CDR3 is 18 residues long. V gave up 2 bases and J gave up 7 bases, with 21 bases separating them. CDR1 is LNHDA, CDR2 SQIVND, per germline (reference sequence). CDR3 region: CASSIRGIGPRKNSPLHF. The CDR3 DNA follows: TGTGCCAGTAGTATAAGGGGAATAGGTCCCAGGAAGAATTCACCCCTCCACTTT.

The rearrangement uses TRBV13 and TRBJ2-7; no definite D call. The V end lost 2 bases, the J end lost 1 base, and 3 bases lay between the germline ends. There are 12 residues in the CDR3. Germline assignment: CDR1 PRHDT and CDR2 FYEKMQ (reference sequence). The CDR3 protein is CASSLQSYEQYF. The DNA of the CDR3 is TGTGCCAGCAGCTTACAGTCCTACGAGCAGTACTTC.

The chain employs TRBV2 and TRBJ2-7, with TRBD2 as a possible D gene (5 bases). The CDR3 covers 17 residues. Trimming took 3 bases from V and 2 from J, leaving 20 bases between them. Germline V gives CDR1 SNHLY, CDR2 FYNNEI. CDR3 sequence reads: CASSESPVGLEAYEQYF. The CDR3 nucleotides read TGTGCCAGCAGTGAGTCTCCAGTCGGGCTGGAGGCCTACGAGCAGTACTTC.

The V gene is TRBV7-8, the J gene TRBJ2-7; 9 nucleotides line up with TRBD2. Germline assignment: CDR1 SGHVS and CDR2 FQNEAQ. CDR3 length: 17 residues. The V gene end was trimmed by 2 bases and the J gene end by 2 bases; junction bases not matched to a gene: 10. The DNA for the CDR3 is TGTGCCAGCAGCTTAAAGGAAGGACTAGCGATCACCTACGAGCAGTACGTC. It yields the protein CASSLKEGLAITYEQYV.

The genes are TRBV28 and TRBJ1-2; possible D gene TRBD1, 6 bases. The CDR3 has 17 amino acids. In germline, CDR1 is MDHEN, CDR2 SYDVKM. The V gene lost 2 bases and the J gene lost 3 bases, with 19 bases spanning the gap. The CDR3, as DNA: TGTGCCAGCAGTTTAGTCGATCAGGGGACGATTGACTATGGCTACACCTTC. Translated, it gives CASSLVDQGTIDYGYTF.

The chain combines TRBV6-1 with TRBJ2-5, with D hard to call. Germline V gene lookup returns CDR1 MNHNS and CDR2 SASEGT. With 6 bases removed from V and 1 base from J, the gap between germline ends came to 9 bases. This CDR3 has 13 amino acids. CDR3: CASRPPGQETQYF. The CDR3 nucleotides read TGTGCCAGCAGGCCTCCCGGCCAAGAGACCCAGTACTTC.

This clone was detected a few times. The CDR3 region has the DNA TGTGCCTGGAGTCCAAGGACTCCTCAAGAGACCCAGTACTTC. It codes for CAWSPRTPQETQYF. The chain joins TRBV30 to TRBJ2-5; D possibly corresponds to TRBD2 (5 bases). The CDR3 loop spans 14 amino acids. Trimming left V 2 bases short and J 2 bases short, with 12 bases between. CDR1 GTSNPN and CDR2 SVGIG come from the germline V gene (reference sequence).

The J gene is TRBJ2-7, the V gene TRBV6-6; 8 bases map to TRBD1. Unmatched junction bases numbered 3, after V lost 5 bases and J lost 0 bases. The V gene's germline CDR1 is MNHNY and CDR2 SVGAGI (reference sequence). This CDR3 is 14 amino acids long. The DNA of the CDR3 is TGTGCCAGCAGTGACAGGGGTGGCTCCTACGAGCAGTACTTC. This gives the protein CASSDRGGSYEQYF.

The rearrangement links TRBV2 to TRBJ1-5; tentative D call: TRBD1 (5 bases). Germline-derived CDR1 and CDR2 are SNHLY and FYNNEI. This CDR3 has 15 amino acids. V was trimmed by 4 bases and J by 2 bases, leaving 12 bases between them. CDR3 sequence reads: CASSVVGRGNQPQHF. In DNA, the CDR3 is TGTGCCAGCAGTGTCGTAGGCAGGGGCAATCAGCCCCAGCATTTT.

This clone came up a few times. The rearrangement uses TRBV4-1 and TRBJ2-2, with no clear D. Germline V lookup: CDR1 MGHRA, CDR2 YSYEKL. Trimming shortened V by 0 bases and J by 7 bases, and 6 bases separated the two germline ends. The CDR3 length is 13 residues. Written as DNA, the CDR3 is TGCGCCAGCAGCCAAGAGGGCAGCGGGGAGCTGTTTTTT. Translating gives CASSQEGSGELFF.

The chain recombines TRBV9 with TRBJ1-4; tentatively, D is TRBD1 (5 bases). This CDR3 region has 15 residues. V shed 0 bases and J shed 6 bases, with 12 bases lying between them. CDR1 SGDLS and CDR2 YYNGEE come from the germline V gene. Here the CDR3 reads CASSVGARVDEKLFF. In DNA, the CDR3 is TGTGCCAGCAGCGTAGGGGCCAGGGTTGATGAAAAACTGTTTTTT.

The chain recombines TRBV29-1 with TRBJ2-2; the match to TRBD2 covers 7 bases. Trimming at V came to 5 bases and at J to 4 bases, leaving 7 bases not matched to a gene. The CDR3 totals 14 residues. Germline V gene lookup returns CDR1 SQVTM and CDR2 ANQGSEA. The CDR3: CSVWAGDLTGELFF. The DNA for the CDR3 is TGCAGCGTTTGGGCGGGAGATCTCACCGGGGAGCTGTTTTTT.

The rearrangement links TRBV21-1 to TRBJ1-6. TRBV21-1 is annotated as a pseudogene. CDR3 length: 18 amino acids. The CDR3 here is CASEPPGGAFSYNSPLHF. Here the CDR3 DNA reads TGTGCCAGCGAACCTCCTGGAGGCGCATTCTCCTATAATTCACCCCTCCACTTT.

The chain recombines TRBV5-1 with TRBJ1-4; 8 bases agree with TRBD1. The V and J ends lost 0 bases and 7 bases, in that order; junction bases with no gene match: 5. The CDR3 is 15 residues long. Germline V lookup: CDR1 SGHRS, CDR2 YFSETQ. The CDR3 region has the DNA TGCGCCAGCAGCTTGGGGGGGACAGGTCGTGAAAAACTGTTTTTT. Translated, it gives CASSLGGTGREKLFF.